The TCR beta chain described here comes from a study of OX40 agonist ivuxolimab in advanced cancers. Profiled with immunoSEQ multiplex PCR; TCRdb holds only in-frame clones, not every one. Of approximately 90,000 clones in the sample, 91% were seen once. The source material was CD4+ or CD8+ T cells sorted from blood, sampled in a trial of the OX40 agonist ivuxolimab. The source of this sequence is an adult with an advanced solid tumor such as melanoma, head and neck, liver or kidney cancer.

The CDR3 DNA reads TGCAGCGTTGAGTCCGACAGGGGGTACGAGCAGTACTTC. Translation: CSVESDRGYEQYF. The V call is TRBV29-1, the J call TRBJ2-7; 9 nucleotides agree with TRBD1. Germline-derived CDR1 and CDR2 are SQVTM and ANQGSEA. This CDR3 has 13 residues. J gave up 4 bases and V 3 bases, and 4 bases lay outside the gene matches.